This T cell receptor beta chain was recovered during a study of cytomegalovirus exposure and HLA in healthy donors. V lost 0 bases to trimming and J lost 0 bases, with 15 bases between them. CDR3 size: 18 residues. Per germline, CDR1 SGHTA and CDR2 FQGNSA. Study results and caveats: Most observed TCR sequences were rare, whereas some public TCRs were detected in many donors.

Measured with immunoSEQ multiplex PCR; TCRdb has only the in-frame clones, and not every one. The profile shows around 250,000 clones, nearly 90% of them singletons. Points on this clone: Its antigen is not identified.

The V and J genes are TRBV7-2 and TRBJ2-1, with a possible D match to TRBD1 (5 bases). The clonotype was recovered from a woman between 18 and 29 years old in good health and CMV-seronegative. The source material was PBMCs. CDR3 loop: CASSLAGAVLSSYNEQFF. In DNA form, the CDR3 reads TGTGCCAGCAGCTTAGCAGGGGCAGTTCTCAGCTCCTACAATGAGCAGTTCTTC.